This T cell receptor (beta chain) was profiled in a study of blood T cells in healthy people across ages. Comments on this clonotype: Its antigen is currently unknown.

Trimming pared 6 bases from V and 6 bases from J, leaving 14 bases between. This CDR3 region has 14 residues. Study-level findings and limits: Diversity was estimated from one million T cells, and these estimates were considered underestimates.

Combining a sample-barcoded 5' primer with a J-beta primer mix, a second PCR ran for about 6 to 11 cycles. Using its own MiXCR run on the 5' RACE reads, TCRdb lists one record per CDR3 protein. The data show hundreds of thousands of distinct CDR3 sequences, with around 49% seen just once and roughly a third held by the top ten. Material for sequencing was blood. The TCR originated in a woman aged 55-69 years in good health. The chain uses TRBV12-3 or TRBV12-4 and TRBJ2-2; D may match TRBD1 or TRBD2 (5 bases each). CDR3: CASSPAWGSGELFF. CDR3 sequence (DNA): TGTGCCAGCAGCCCGGCATGGGGGTCCGGGGAGCTGTTTTTT.